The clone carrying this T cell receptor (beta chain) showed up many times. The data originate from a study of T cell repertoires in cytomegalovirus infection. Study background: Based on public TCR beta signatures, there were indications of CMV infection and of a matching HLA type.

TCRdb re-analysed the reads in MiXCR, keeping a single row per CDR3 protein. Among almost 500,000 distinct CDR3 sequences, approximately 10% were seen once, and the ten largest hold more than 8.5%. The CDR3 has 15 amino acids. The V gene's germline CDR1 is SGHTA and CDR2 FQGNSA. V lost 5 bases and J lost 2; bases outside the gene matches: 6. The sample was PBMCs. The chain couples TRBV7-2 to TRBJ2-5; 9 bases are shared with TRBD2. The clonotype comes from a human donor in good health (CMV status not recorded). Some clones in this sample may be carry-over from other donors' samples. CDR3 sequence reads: CASSQLAGLQETQYF. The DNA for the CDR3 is TGTGCCAGCAGCCAACTAGCGGGTTTACAAGAGACCCAGTACTTC.